A selection of T cell receptor beta chains follows, all from one sample in a study of blood T cell repertoires in COVID-19. Repertoires were generated with immunoSEQ multiplex PCR, while TCRdb's copy carries only in-frame clones and drops some. This table has 250,000 to 300,000 clones, more than 70% appearing once. What was sequenced was peripheral blood. The receptors were sampled from a woman in her twenties or thirties with COVID-19, enrolled during active disease. The CDR3 runs from the conserved cysteine through the conserved F or W. The order of the fields is clone size, D gene, J gene, V gene, CDR3 protein, CDR3 DNA. D genes are given only for firm matches. Some rows mark clone size as missing; the rest say once, few, many or name a class of expanded clone.

>-|-|TRBJ2-3|TRBV7-9
CASSLPGTDTQYF
TGTGCCAGCAGCTTACCGGGGACAGATACGCAGTATTTT
>-|-|TRBJ1-6|TRBV11-3
CASSLGGGHNSPLHF
TGTGCCAGCAGCTTGGGGGGGGGCCATAATTCACCCCTCCACTTT
>-|-|TRBJ1-5|TRBV6-6
CATNLPNQPQHF
TGTGCCACCAACTTGCCCAATCAGCCCCAGCATTTT
>-|TRBD1|TRBJ1-5|TRBV28
CASSPPTGGIQPQHF
TGTGCCAGCAGTCCCCCGACAGGGGGTATTCAGCCCCAGCATTTT
>-|-|TRBJ2-5|TRBV28
CASSLQLGGDRLETQYF
TGTGCCAGCAGCCTTCAATTGGGGGGGGACAGGTTAGAGACCCAGTACTTC
>-|TRBD1|TRBJ2-7|TRBV27
CASSSIGTGGRNEQYF
TGTGCCAGCAGCTCAATAGGGACAGGGGGAAGGAACGAGCAGTACTTC
>-|-|TRBJ1-1|TRBV30
CAWSEHRVTEAFF
TGTGCCTGGAGTGAGCACAGGGTCACTGAAGCTTTCTTT
>-|TRBD1|TRBJ1-1|TRBV24-1
CATSDPGQGPEAFF
TGTGCCACCAGTGACCCGGGACAGGGGCCTGAAGCTTTCTTT
>-|TRBD1|TRBJ1-3|TRBV2
CASSPEGQGNTIYF
TGTGCCAGCTCACCCGAGGGACAGGGAAACACCATATATTTT
>-|-|TRBJ2-1|TRBV28
CASTLLAPYNEQFF
TGTGCCAGCACCTTGCTAGCGCCCTACAATGAGCAGTTCTTC
>-|TRBD2|TRBJ2-3|TRBV7-2
CASSPGLAGGPGTDTQYF
TGTGCCAGCAGCCCAGGACTAGCGGGAGGGCCGGGCACAGATACGCAGTATTTT
>-|-|TRBJ2-2|TRBV28
CASSEPSEGRPGELFF
TGTGCCAGCAGTGAACCCTCCGAGGGTCGGCCCGGGGAGCTGTTTTTT
>once|-|TRBJ2-7|TRBV6-5
CASRGAGKSYEQYF
TGTGCCAGCAGGGGGGCAGGGAAATCCTACGAGCAGTACTTC
>once|-|TRBJ2-3|TRBV4-1
CASSQDYGGLTDTQYF
TGCGCCAGCAGCCAAGATTACGGGGGACTGACAGATACGCAGTATTTT
>-|TRBD1|TRBJ1-1|TRBV6-5
CATFRTGNTEAFF
TGTGCCACCTTTCGGACAGGGAACACTGAAGCTTTCTTT
>-|-|TRBJ1-4|TRBV28
CASSFGSHEKLFF
TGTGCCAGCAGTTTCGGGTCCCACGAAAAACTGTTTTTT
>-|TRBD2|TRBJ2-7|TRBV5-1
CASSLARASGTYEQYF
TGCGCCAGCAGCTTGGCCAGGGCTAGCGGGACCTACGAGCAGTACTTC
>-|TRBD1|TRBJ2-7|TRBV4-3
CASSQETGQASSYEQYF
TGCGCCAGCAGCCAGGAAACCGGACAGGCTAGCTCCTACGAGCAGTACTTC
>-|-|TRBJ1-1|TRBV7-3
CASSPTGSTEAFF
TGTGCCAGCAGCCCCACAGGGTCCACTGAAGCTTTCTTT
>once|-|TRBJ2-3|TRBV5-4
CASSLPLDTGTQYF
TGTGCCAGCAGCTTGCCGCTAGATACCGGAACGCAGTATTTT
>-|TRBD2|TRBJ2-1|TRBV20-1
CSASLIVAGDRGEQFF
TGCAGTGCTAGTCTGATCGTAGCGGGAGATAGAGGGGAGCAGTTCTTC
>-|TRBD2|TRBJ2-3|TRBV7-2
CASSLFGGRSTDTQYF
TGTGCCAGCAGCTTATTTGGCGGGAGGAGCACAGATACGCAGTATTTT
>-|TRBD1|TRBJ2-2|TRBV5-1
CASSFKPGQGGATGELFF
TGCGCCAGCAGCTTCAAGCCGGGACAGGGAGGTGCAACCGGGGAGCTGTTTTTT
>-|-|TRBJ2-5|TRBV4-1
CASSHQFQETQYF
TGCGCCAGCAGCCACCAGTTCCAAGAGACCCAGTACTTC
>-|TRBD1|TRBJ1-6|TRBV30
CAWSDRVRSPLHF
TGTGCCTGGTCTGACAGGGTTCGGTCACCCCTCCACTTT
>-|TRBD1|TRBJ1-1|TRBV9
CASSARGTGVNTEAFF
TGTGCCAGCAGCGCGAGGGGGACAGGGGTTAACACTGAAGCTTTCTTT
>-|TRBD1|TRBJ1-2|TRBV5-6
CASSYRDRARYGYTF
TGTGCCAGCAGCTACCGGGACAGGGCCCGATATGGCTACACCTTC
>-|TRBD2|TRBJ2-1|TRBV3-1/TRBV3-2
CASSQDPREGPYNEQFF
TGTGCCAGCAGCCAAGATCCGCGGGAGGGCCCGTACAATGAGCAGTTCTTC
>few|TRBD1|TRBJ1-5|TRBV19
CASSLGQGADQPQHF
TGTGCCAGTAGCCTAGGACAGGGGGCCGATCAGCCCCAGCATTTT
>-|-|TRBJ2-2|TRBV5-1
CASSSRVGTTNTGELFF
TGCGCCAGCAGCTCCCGGGTCGGGACAACGAACACCGGGGAGCTGTTTTTT
>-|TRBD2|TRBJ2-1|TRBV9
CASTLGGERDVEQFF
TGTGCCAGCACCCTCGGGGGGGAGCGTGACGTCGAGCAGTTCTTC
>few|-|TRBJ1-5|TRBV5-1
CASSLAEGGQPQHF
TGCGCCAGCAGCTTGGCCGAGGGCGGTCAGCCCCAGCATTTT
>-|TRBD1|TRBJ2-5|TRBV19
CASSGSGTGLETQYF
TGTGCCAGTAGTGGGTCCGGGACAGGGTTAGAGACCCAGTACTTC
>-|-|TRBJ1-2|TRBV5-4
CASSPGGGDGYTF
TGTGCCAGCAGCCCGGGGGGCGGCGATGGCTACACCTTC
>-|-|TRBJ2-7|TRBV5-6
CASSAAPGSSYEQYF
TGTGCCAGCAGCGCGGCCCCGGGAAGCTCCTACGAGCAGTACTTC
>-|-|TRBJ2-2|TRBV6-5
CASSSIPGITGELFF
TGTGCCAGCAGTAGCATTCCAGGGATTACCGGGGAGCTGTTTTTT
>-|TRBD2|TRBJ2-3|TRBV5-1
CASSPAPGLAGVAQYF
TGCGCCAGCAGTCCCGCCCCGGGACTAGCGGGAGTCGCGCAGTATTTT
>-|-|TRBJ2-1|TRBV19
CASSTPGSRGEYNEQFF
TGTGCCAGTAGTACCCCGGGTTCTAGAGGAGAATACAATGAGCAGTTCTTC
>once|TRBD1|TRBJ1-3|TRBV5-4
CASSFDRAGNTIYF
TGTGCCAGCAGTTTTGACAGGGCCGGAAACACCATATATTTT
>-|TRBD1|TRBJ2-7|TRBV28
CASSTRQGRVGEQYF
TGTGCCAGCAGTACCCGACAGGGTAGGGTGGGGGAGCAGTACTTC
>-|-|TRBJ2-7|TRBV20-1
CSAYRSYEQYF
TGCAGTGCCTACAGATCCTACGAGCAGTACTTC
>-|TRBD2|TRBJ2-3|TRBV27
CASSAMGLAEDTQYF
TGTGCCAGCAGTGCCATGGGACTAGCGGAAGATACGCAGTATTTT
>-|TRBD1|TRBJ2-1|TRBV28
CASSRTGGTLVKKQFF
TGTGCCAGCAGCCGGACAGGGGGCACGCTAGTCAAGAAGCAGTTCTTC
>-|-|TRBJ2-3|TRBV4-1
CASSQVYRVGTDTQYF
TGCGCCAGCAGCCAAGTATACAGGGTAGGCACAGATACGCAGTATTTT
>-|TRBD2|TRBJ2-5|TRBV9
CASSVGVLAAGETQYF
TGTGCCAGCAGCGTAGGGGTACTAGCGGCGGGAGAGACCCAGTACTTC
>-|TRBD1|TRBJ1-3|TRBV9
CASSSRDSQSSGNTIYF
TGTGCCAGCAGCTCCCGGGACAGCCAGAGCTCTGGAAACACCATATATTTT
>-|TRBD2|TRBJ2-1|TRBV5-1
CASSLRASGSLHNEQFF
TGCGCCAGCAGCTTGAGGGCTAGCGGGAGTCTCCACAATGAGCAGTTCTTC
>once|TRBD1|TRBJ2-3|TRBV20-1
CSASAGGSTDTQYF
TGCAGTGCTAGTGCAGGGGGCTCCACAGATACGCAGTATTTT
>-|TRBD1|TRBJ1-2|TRBV15
CATSREDRGPNYGYTF
TGTGCCACCAGCAGAGAAGACAGGGGCCCTAACTATGGCTACACCTTC
>-|-|TRBJ1-2|TRBV7-2
CASSLMGGSGYTF
TGTGCCAGCAGCCTCATGGGGGGGTCCGGCTACACCTTC
>-|-|TRBJ1-2|TRBV20-1
CSARGGTAAF
TGCAGTGCTAGAGGCGGGACGGCGGCGTTC
>once|TRBD1|TRBJ2-2|TRBV28
CASSFPITGGGRVTGELFF
TGTGCCAGCAGCTTCCCGATTACAGGGGGCGGTCGAGTCACCGGGGAGCTGTTTTTT
>-|-|TRBJ2-2|TRBV4-1
CASSHREGNTGELFF
TGCGCCAGCAGCCACCGCGAGGGGAACACCGGGGAGCTGTTTTTT